The 20 T cell receptor beta chains below were found in one sample sequenced in a study of blood T cell repertoires in COVID-19. Clones were read by immunoSEQ multiplex PCR, and TCRdb kept only the in-frame ones, dropping some. The data contain hundreds of thousands of clones, over 75% of them singletons. The specimen was peripheral blood. These receptors all come from a woman aged 50 to 65 with active or convalescent COVID-19.

CDR3 residues: CASSFGGAGETQYF. The CDR3, as DNA: TGCGCCAGCAGCTTCGGGGGGGCAGGAGAGACCCAGTACTTC. The chain recombines TRBV5-1 with TRBJ2-5; 8 bases fit TRBD2. The V segment lost 2 bases and the J segment 4 bases; nucleotides outside the gene matches: 4. Germline V gene data show CDR1 as SGHRS and CDR2 as YFSETQ. CDR3 length: 14 amino acids.

V is TRBV7-6 and J is TRBJ2-2; 8 nucleotides line up with TRBD1. Trimming removed 1 base from V and 7 bases from J; junction bases left unmatched: 2. Germline CDR1 SGHVS, CDR2 FNYEAQ. The CDR3 is made up of 14 amino acids. CDR3 sequence reads: CASSLEDRDGELFF. The CDR3, as DNA: TGTGCCAGCAGCTTAGAGGACAGGGACGGGGAGCTGTTTTTT.

The J gene is TRBJ2-1, the V gene TRBV19; the match to TRBD1 covers 7 bases. The CDR3 consists of 16 residues. Trimming cost V 5 bases and J 0 bases; bases outside gene matches: 7. The germline gives CDR1 LNHDA, CDR2 SQIVND (reference sequence). In nucleotides, the CDR3 is TGTGCCAGTAGTTCCACAGGGGCTAGCTCCTACAATGAGCAGTTCTTC. It translates to CASSSTGASSYNEQFF. Together with reference TRBV19 and TRBJ2-1, the CDR3 gives the full variable domain: DGGITQSPKYLFRKEGQNVTLSCEQNLNHDAMYWYRQDPGQGLRLIYYSQIVNDFQKGDIAEGYSVSREKKESFPLTVTSAQKNPTAFYLCASSSTGASSYNEQFFGPGTRLTVL.

V gene TRBV28 combines with J gene TRBJ2-7; 9 nucleotides align to TRBD1. The CDR3 covers 15 residues. Trimming at V came to 4 bases and at J to 2 bases, leaving 6 bases not matched to a gene. Germline values: CDR1 MDHEN, CDR2 SYDVKM. CDR3 loop: CASSSGDRATYEQYF. In DNA form, the CDR3 reads TGTGCCAGCAGTTCGGGGGACAGGGCCACCTACGAGCAGTACTTC.

The rearrangement links TRBV6-2 or TRBV6-3 to TRBJ2-3, with a tentative D call TRBD2 (6 bases). Germline values: CDR1 MNHEY, CDR2 SVGEGT. CDR3 length: 15 residues. Trimming took 2 bases from V and 4 from J, leaving 13 bases between them. The CDR3 sequence is CASSYAGRRADTQYF. CDR3 sequence (DNA): TGTGCCAGCAGTTACGCGGGGAGAAGGGCAGATACGCAGTATTTT.

The genes are TRBV5-1 and TRBJ2-7; 11 bases fit TRBD2. V dropped 4 bases and J dropped 6; count of bases not matched to a gene: 6. Per the germline V gene, CDR1 is SGHRS and CDR2 is YFSETQ. The CDR3 consists of 14 residues. The CDR3 bases are TGCGCCAGCAGCCAGACTAGCGGGATGCTCGAGCAGTACTTC. It codes for CASSQTSGMLEQYF.

V usage is TRBV30 and J usage is TRBJ2-3, with 15 bases fitting TRBD2. This CDR3 is 19 amino acids long. In germline, CDR1 is GTSNPN, CDR2 SVGIG (reference sequence). With V trimmed by 0 bases and J by 1 base, 8 bases remained unmatched. The CDR3 DNA reads TGTGCCTGGAGTGTAAGCCGGACTAGCGGGAGGGCCGGCACAGATACGCAGTATTTT. Translating gives CAWSVSRTSGRAGTDTQYF.

The rearrangement uses TRBV30 and TRBJ1-1; possible D gene TRBD1, 5 bases. In germline, CDR1 is GTSNPN, CDR2 SVGIG (reference sequence). Trimming shortened V by 1 base and J by 10 bases, and 13 bases separated the two germline ends. The CDR3 is made up of 12 amino acids. The CDR3 nucleotides read TGTGCCTGGAGTGAGAGACAGACAATAGCTTTCTTT. It codes for CAWSERQTIAFF.

This clone was seen a single time. The chain joins TRBV27 to TRBJ2-7; 11 positions agree with TRBD1. The CDR3 loop spans 14 amino acids. V lost 6 bases and J lost 7; bases outside the gene matches: 8. CDR1 and CDR2 from the germline V gene are MNHEY and SMNVEV (reference sequence). The DNA of the CDR3 is TGTGCCAGCAGGCGAGCCGGGACAGGGGGGGAGCAGTACTTC. The encoded protein is CASRRAGTGGEQYF.

The V gene is TRBV6-6, the J gene TRBJ1-1; 7 positions agree with TRBD1. After removal of 6 bases from V and 1 base from J, the junction contained 5 bases not matched to a gene. This CDR3 contains 14 residues. CDR1 and CDR2 (germline): MNHNY, SVGAGI (reference sequence). The CDR3 DNA reads as TGTGCCAGCAGCCTCGGGACAGCGAACACTGAAGCTTTCTTT. It encodes CASSLGTANTEAFF.

V gene TRBV19 combines with J gene TRBJ1-4, with TRBD1 identical over 10 bases. Germline values: CDR1 LNHDA, CDR2 SQIVND (reference sequence). The CDR3 has 15 residues. With V trimmed by 3 bases and J by 6 bases, 4 bases remained unmatched. CDR3: CASSMSGQGYEKLFF. CDR3 nucleotides: TGTGCCAGTAGTATGTCGGGACAGGGGTATGAAAAACTGTTTTTT. Full variable domain (missing parts from reference TRBV19 and TRBJ1-4): DGGITQSPKYLFRKEGQNVTLSCEQNLNHDAMYWYRQDPGQGLRLIYYSQIVNDFQKGDIAEGYSVSREKKESFPLTVTSAQKNPTAFYLCASSMSGQGYEKLFFGSGTQLSVL.

CDR3 nucleotides: TGTGCCAGCAGCCCCCGGGGTGGCTACACCTTC. Encoded protein: CASSPRGGYTF. V usage is TRBV2 and J usage is TRBJ1-2; D gene unclear. The germline gives CDR1 SNHLY, CDR2 FYNNEI. CDR3 length equals 11 residues. Trimming shortened V by 6 bases and J by 7 bases, and 9 bases separated the two germline ends.

This clone was recorded once. The J gene is TRBJ2-7, the V gene TRBV19; D perhaps matches TRBD1 (6 bases). Per the germline V gene, CDR1 is LNHDA and CDR2 is SQIVND (reference sequence). This CDR3 has 14 amino acids. Trimming removed 6 bases at V and 5 bases at J, with 17 bases between. The CDR3 DNA sequence: TGTGCCAGTAGATCGACAGGTCTCGTGAACGAGCAGTACTTC. It yields the protein CASRSTGLVNEQYF. The variable domain in full, with the rest retrieved from reference TRBV19 and TRBJ2-7, is DGGITQSPKYLFRKEGQNVTLSCEQNLNHDAMYWYRQDPGQGLRLIYYSQIVNDFQKGDIAEGYSVSREKKESFPLTVTSAQKNPTAFYLCASRSTGLVNEQYFGPGTRLTVT.

The rearrangement uses TRBV6-6 and TRBJ1-1, with 10 bases identical to TRBD1. Germline-derived CDR1 and CDR2 are MNHNY and SVGAGI (reference sequence). V lost 6 bases, J lost 4 bases, and 11 bases stayed unmatched. The CDR3 consists of 16 residues. CDR3 bases: TGTGCCAGCAGCCTCCCCCGGGACAGGGGCCCCACTGAAGCTTTCTTT. The encoded protein is CASSLPRDRGPTEAFF.

This chain connects TRBV6-1 to TRBJ1-2, with a tentative D call TRBD1 (5 bases). Germline V gene data show CDR1 as MNHNS and CDR2 as SASEGT. This CDR3 has 15 amino acids. Trimming cost V 3 bases and J 2 bases, with 13 bases left between them. The chain's CDR3 is CASSDTGLLNYGYTF. CDR3 sequence (DNA): TGTGCCAGCAGTGATACGGGACTCCTGAACTATGGCTACACCTTC.

The chain couples TRBV9 to TRBJ2-3; 8 positions agree with TRBD2. Looked up from germline, CDR1 is SGDLS and CDR2 is YYNGEE. The length of the CDR3 is 15 residues. V shed 2 bases, J shed 2 bases, and the junction held 4 bases outside the gene matches. The CDR3, as DNA: TGTGCCAGCAGCGTCACTAGCGGAATCACAGATACGCAGTATTTT. It encodes CASSVTSGITDTQYF.

V usage is TRBV12-5 and J usage is TRBJ2-5; 7 bases fit TRBD1. Trimming at V came to 2 bases and at J to 4 bases, leaving 1 base not matched to a gene. This CDR3 is built from 13 residues. CDR1 and CDR2 (germline): LGHNT, FRNRAP. CDR3: CASGLTGAETQYF. Here the CDR3 DNA reads TGTGCTAGTGGTTTGACAGGGGCAGAGACCCAGTACTTC.

The chain combines TRBV5-1 with TRBJ2-7, with 8 positions matching TRBD2. Germline CDR1 and CDR2: SGHRS and YFSETQ. The V and J ends lost 4 bases and 3 bases, in that order; junction bases with no gene match: 9. The CDR3 is 15 amino acids. CDR3 amino acids: CASSAHSGTNYEQYF. The DNA for the CDR3 is TGCGCCAGCAGCGCGCATAGCGGGACCAACTACGAGCAGTACTTC.

J is TRBJ1-1 and V is TRBV5-1, with TRBD1 identical over 7 bases. Germline CDR1 reads SGHRS; CDR2 reads YFSETQ. J was trimmed by 2 bases and V by 4 bases; bases with no gene match: 5. This CDR3 comprises 14 residues. The CDR3 nucleotides are TGCGCCAGCAGCGTGGGACAGCTCAACACTGAAGCTTTCTTT. Translating gives CASSVGQLNTEAFF.

The chain recombines TRBV9 with TRBJ1-3; 8 bases line up with TRBD1. This CDR3 has 17 amino acids. Germline lookup yields CDR1 SGDLS and CDR2 YYNGEE. The V gene end was trimmed by 4 bases and the J gene end by 0 bases; junction bases not matched to a gene: 9. The CDR3 nucleotides are TGTGCCAGCAGCCTTTCGGGACAGGCGCTCTCTGGAAACACCATATATTTT. This gives the protein CASSLSGQALSGNTIYF.